These 32 T cell receptor beta chains share one sample of origin, sequenced in a study of blood T cell repertoires in COVID-19. TCRdb's copy holds only in-frame clones and misses some; the assay was immunoSEQ multiplex PCR. The profile covers around 70,000 clones, with about 82% appearing a single time and 15% to 20% taken by the ten largest. Input material: peripheral blood. The receptors were gathered from a woman aged 60 to 75 with acute or convalescent COVID-19.

The CDR3: CASSRDREANYGYTF. CDR3 coding DNA: TGTGCCAGCAGCCGTGACAGGGAAGCTAACTATGGCTACACCTTC. The chain recombines TRBV5-5 with TRBJ1-2, with TRBD1 identical over 7 bases. The V and J ends lost 4 bases and 0 bases, in that order; junction bases with no gene match: 6. This CDR3 has 15 residues. The V gene's germline CDR1 is SGHKS and CDR2 YYEKEE (reference sequence). Variable domain in full (rest from reference TRBV5-5 and TRBJ1-2): DAGVTQSPTHLIKTRGQQVTLRCSPISGHKSVSWYQQVLGQGPQFIFQYYEKEERGRGNFPDRFSARQFPNYSSELNVNALLLGDSALYLCASSRDREANYGYTFGSGTRLTVV.

This clone was counted only a few times. The rearrangement links TRBV29-1 to TRBJ2-1; D remains ambiguous. Germline CDR1 is SQVTM and CDR2 is ANQGSEA. V was cut by 6 bases and J by 7 bases, with 16 bases left in between. The CDR3 consists of 13 residues. CDR3 region: CSVPVANRNEQFF. Here the CDR3 DNA reads TGCAGCGTCCCTGTAGCAAATAGAAATGAGCAGTTCTTC.

The V and J genes are TRBV14 and TRBJ2-7; a possible D gene is TRBD2 (5 bases). CDR1 and CDR2 (germline): SGHDN, FVKESK. The CDR3 is made up of 16 amino acids. Trimming shortened V by 1 base and J by 4 bases, and 17 bases separated the two germline ends. The CDR3 nucleotides read TGTGCCAGCAGCCAAGGGGGAGCAGCCACTGTGTACGAGCAGTACTTC. Its translation: CASSQGGAATVYEQYF.

This clone was picked up one time. This chain joins TRBV6-6 and TRBJ2-7, with 7 bases matching TRBD1. The trim removed 4 bases at V and 3 bases at J, leaving 3 bases unmatched. CDR1 MNHNY and CDR2 SVGAGI come from the germline V gene (reference sequence). The CDR3 consists of 13 residues. The CDR3: CASSWDSNYEQYV. The CDR3 DNA reads as TGTGCCAGCAGTTGGGACAGCAACTACGAGCAGTACGTC.

CDR3 region: CASSLSGGNGRGYTF. CDR3 in DNA: TGTGCCAGCAGTTTATCCGGGGGAAATGGTCGGGGCTACACCTTC. The chain links TRBV28 to TRBJ1-2; tentative D call: TRBD1 (5 bases). CDR1 is MDHEN, CDR2 SYDVKM, per germline. The CDR3 is made up of 15 amino acids. Deletions cut 1 base from V and 8 bases from J, with 17 bases between.

J is TRBJ1-5 and V is TRBV7-2, with D tentatively TRBD1 (5 bases). V gave up 1 base and J gave up 4 bases, with 17 bases separating them. The CDR3 runs 17 residues. Per germline, CDR1 SGHTA and CDR2 FQGNSA. The CDR3 is CASSLESGFGGNQPQHF. DNA of the CDR3: TGTGCCAGCAGCTTAGAGTCTGGTTTCGGGGGAAATCAGCCCCAGCATTTT.

This chain connects TRBV7-2 to TRBJ2-7; TRBD2 is a possible D gene (7 bases). The CDR3 spans 13 residues. V lost 2 bases to trimming and J lost 5 bases, with 10 bases between them. Germline V gives CDR1 SGHTA, CDR2 FQGNSA. CDR3 in amino acids: CASSLWGGHEQYF. The CDR3, as DNA: TGTGCCAGCAGCTTATGGGGGGGCCACGAGCAGTACTTC.

The V call is TRBV19, the J call TRBJ1-6, with a possible D match to TRBD1 (5 bases). The CDR3 loop spans 15 amino acids. V was clipped by 7 bases and J by 0 bases, with 10 bases between them. The germline V gene encodes CDR1 LNHDA and CDR2 SQIVND (reference sequence). This chain's CDR3 is CASNRGNSYNSPLHF. CDR3 nucleotide sequence: TGTGCCAGTAATCGGGGGAACTCCTATAATTCACCCCTCCACTTT.

The V gene is TRBV6-5, the J gene TRBJ2-7; a weak D match, TRBD2 (6 bases). The V end was cut by 6 bases, the J end by 7 bases, with 13 bases between. CDR1 is MNHEY and CDR2 is SVGAGI in the germline V gene. This CDR3 has 12 residues. CDR3 region: CASRDGGSEQYV. As DNA, the CDR3 is TGTGCCAGCAGAGATGGGGGGAGTGAGCAGTACGTC.

This chain connects TRBV5-1 to TRBJ1-4, with D perhaps TRBD1 (6 bases). Germline V CDR1 and CDR2: SGHRS, YFSETQ. This CDR3 has 15 residues. Trimming took off 2 bases at V and 5 bases at J, with 13 bases between the two ends. CDR3 loop: CASSFGQQGNEKLFF. CDR3 DNA: TGCGCCAGCAGCTTCGGGCAACAGGGAAATGAAAAACTGTTTTTT.

V usage is TRBV7-8 and J usage is TRBJ2-5; 7 nucleotides agree with TRBD2. The CDR3 consists of 15 residues. Trimming took 4 bases from V and 5 from J; bases not matched to a gene: 10. In germline, CDR1 is SGHVS, CDR2 FQNEAQ. The CDR3 bases are TGTGCCAGCAGCTCCCAAGGCAGCGGGGTGGAGACCCAGTACTTC. The encoded protein is CASSSQGSGVETQYF.

The chain combines TRBV19 with TRBJ2-4, with D possibly TRBD2 on 6 matching bases. CDR3 size: 17 residues. CDR1 is LNHDA, CDR2 SQIVND, per germline (reference sequence). V was cut by 2 bases and J by 4 bases, with 18 bases left in between. The DNA for the CDR3 is TGTGCCAGTAGTATAATAGGAGGGGACGGGGCGAAAAACATTCAGTACTTC. Its protein is CASSIIGGDGAKNIQYF.

The genes are TRBV5-8 and TRBJ1-1, with unresolved D. CDR1 is SGHTS and CDR2 is YDEGEE in the germline V gene. This CDR3 contains 14 residues. Trimming removed 2 bases at V and 3 bases at J, with 11 bases between. The DNA for the CDR3 is TGTGCCAGCAGCTTTGGAGCGGGCGACACTGAAGCTTTCTTT. Residues: CASSFGAGDTEAFF.

This chain joins TRBV3-1 (or the pseudogene TRBV3-2) and TRBJ1-2, with TRBD1 as a possible D gene (6 bases). In germline, CDR1 is LGHDT, CDR2 YNNKEL (reference sequence). V was trimmed by 4 bases and J by 7 bases, leaving 19 bases between them. There are 15 residues in the CDR3. The CDR3 loop reads CASSPSSGGRSGYTF. The CDR3 coding sequence is TGTGCCAGCAGCCCATCCTCTGGGGGCAGAAGTGGCTACACCTTC.

This chain links TRBV7-9 with TRBJ2-7; 9 bases match TRBD2. V was pared by 1 base and J by 2 bases, with 6 bases of the junction left unmatched. The CDR3 spans 16 residues. Germline assignment: CDR1 SEHNR and CDR2 FQNEAQ (reference sequence). CDR3 DNA: TGTGCCAGCAGCTTAGTAGTAAGCGGGGGGACCTACGAGCAGTACTTC. Residues: CASSLVVSGGTYEQYF.

This clone appeared a single time. The V and J genes are TRBV12-3 or TRBV12-4 and TRBJ1-1; D call uncertain. V was pared by 4 bases and J by 1 base, with 7 bases between. This CDR3 has 13 residues. As DNA, the CDR3 is TGTGCCAGCAGTTACCGGTCGAACACTGAAGCTTTCTTT. It specifies CASSYRSNTEAFF.

The chain is built from TRBV19 and TRBJ2-5, with D hard to call. The CDR3 extends over 15 amino acids. Germline assignment: CDR1 LNHDA and CDR2 SQIVND (reference sequence). V was trimmed by 1 base and J by 4 bases, leaving 13 bases between them. As DNA, the CDR3 is TGTGCCAGTAGTATAGGGGCCAGAAAGAGAGAGACCCAGTACTTC. Translating gives CASSIGARKRETQYF.

This clone showed up just once. The chain links TRBV21-1 to TRBJ1-2; the tabulated D call, TRBD1, remains unverified against the DNA. TRBV21-1 counts as a pseudogene. The CDR3 is 17 amino acids. CDR3: CASSKNPQNLQNYGYTF. The CDR3 DNA reads as TGTGCCAGCAGCAAAAACCCTCAAAACCTACAGAACTATGGCTACACCTTC.

J is TRBJ1-1 and V is TRBV7-9; 7 bases fit TRBD1. CDR3 length: 15 residues. With V trimmed by 4 bases and J by 4 bases, 9 bases remained unmatched. Germline lookup yields CDR1 SEHNR and CDR2 FQNEAQ (reference sequence). The CDR3 loop reads CASSSKLTGITEAFF. The CDR3 nucleotides read TGTGCCAGCAGCTCGAAACTGACAGGGATCACTGAAGCTTTCTTT.

The chain combines TRBV5-6 with TRBJ2-1, with a weak D call TRBD2 (5 bases). Between the trimmed V and J ends, which lost 1 base and 10 bases, there was a span of 12 bases. This CDR3 has 13 amino acids. CDR1 SGHDT and CDR2 YYEEEE come from the germline V gene. The CDR3, as DNA: TGTGCCAGCAGCTTGTTTGGAGGCAGGGAGCAGTTCTTC. Protein product: CASSLFGGREQFF.

The chain has TRBV19 and TRBJ1-2; TRBD1 aligns across 8 bases. Germline-derived CDR1 and CDR2 are LNHDA and SQIVND (reference sequence). The CDR3 has 15 residues. V lost 1 base to trimming and J lost 4 bases; unmatched junction nucleotides: 5. In DNA form, the CDR3 reads TGTGCCAGTAGTATAGCCCTGACAGGGGCCTATGGCTACACCTTC. Its translation: CASSIALTGAYGYTF.

The chain carries TRBV28 and TRBJ2-5, with 12 bases identical to TRBD1. CDR1 is MDHEN and CDR2 is SYDVKM in the germline V gene. The V and J ends lost 4 bases and 3 bases, in that order; junction bases with no gene match: 6. The CDR3 runs 16 residues. The CDR3 sequence is CASSWGDRGREETQYF. Written as DNA, the CDR3 is TGTGCCAGCAGTTGGGGGGACAGGGGGCGGGAAGAGACCCAGTACTTC. The whole variable domain, remainder taken from reference TRBV28 and TRBJ2-5, is DVKVTQSSRYLVKRTGEKVFLECVQDMDHENMFWYRQDPGLGLRLIYFSYDVKMKEKGDIPEGYSVSREKKERFSLILESASTNQTSMYLCASSWGDRGREETQYFGPGTRLLVL.

The rearrangement links TRBV3-1 (or the pseudogene TRBV3-2) to TRBJ1-1; no clear D gene. Germline V gene data show CDR1 as LGHDT and CDR2 as YNNKEL (reference sequence). This CDR3 is built from 13 residues. The V end was cut by 3 bases, the J end by 1 base, with 6 bases between. Here the CDR3 reads CASSHNKNTEAFF. As DNA, the CDR3 is TGTGCCAGCAGCCATAACAAGAACACTGAAGCTTTCTTT.

J is TRBJ1-4 and V is TRBV3-1 (or the pseudogene TRBV3-2); D is uncertain. This CDR3 is built from 15 residues. Germline V gene data show CDR1 as LGHDT and CDR2 as YNNKEL (reference sequence). Trimming took 4 bases from V and 8 from J, leaving 17 bases between them. DNA for the CDR3: TGTGCCAGCAGCCCCAGCCGGGATTACGGGGAAAAACTGTTTTTT. This codes for CASSPSRDYGEKLFF.

This clone has a single count. The rearrangement uses TRBV19 and TRBJ1-1; D remains ambiguous. There are 13 residues in the CDR3. Germline CDR1 LNHDA, CDR2 SQIVND (reference sequence). Deletions cut 7 bases from V and 0 bases from J, with 9 bases between. The CDR3 here is CASKWLMNTEAFF. CDR3 in DNA: TGTGCCAGTAAATGGCTCATGAACACTGAAGCTTTCTTT.

The rearrangement links TRBV5-1 to TRBJ1-4; no reliable D call. Trimming took off 5 bases at V and 2 bases at J, with 7 bases between the two ends. This CDR3 spans 13 amino acids. CDR1 is SGHRS, CDR2 YFSETQ, per germline. CDR3 bases: TGCGCCAGCAGTCCGGGTACTAATGAAAAACTGTTTTTT. Residues: CASSPGTNEKLFF.

The V gene is TRBV10-1, the J gene TRBJ2-2, with 9 bases fitting TRBD2. V gave up 0 bases and J gave up 4 bases; unmatched junction bases: 9. This CDR3 comprises 18 residues. The germline V gene has CDR1 WNHNN and CDR2 SYGVQD (reference sequence). The CDR3 spells CASSESERGDFFTGELFF. The CDR3 DNA follows: TGCGCCAGCAGTGAGTCTGAGCGGGGGGATTTCTTCACCGGGGAGCTGTTTTTT.

The J gene is TRBJ2-3, the V gene TRBV4-1, with 10 bases fitting TRBD2. CDR3 size: 16 residues. V trimming: 1 base; J trimming: 5 bases; junction bases outside the gene matches: 6. The V gene's germline CDR1 is MGHRA and CDR2 YSYEKL. The CDR3 spells CASSQVSASGGDTQYF. The CDR3 DNA follows: TGCGCCAGCAGCCAAGTCTCCGCTAGCGGGGGAGATACGCAGTATTTT.

This sequence joins TRBV5-1 and TRBJ2-1; 13 nucleotides line up with TRBD2. V lost 4 bases to trimming and J lost 9 bases; unmatched junction nucleotides: 10. Germline V gene lookup returns CDR1 SGHRS and CDR2 YFSETQ. The CDR3 totals 16 residues. DNA of the CDR3: TGCGCCAGCAGCCTCACTAGCGGGGGGGTGTCGGGTGAGCAGTTCTTC. Translation gives CASSLTSGGVSGEQFF.

The rearrangement joins TRBV6-6 to TRBJ1-2; the D gene is possibly TRBD1 (5 bases). The V and J ends lost 4 bases and 0 bases respectively, with 12 bases between them. The CDR3 is 15 amino acids. CDR1 is MNHNY, CDR2 SVGAGI, per germline (reference sequence). DNA for the CDR3: TGTGCCAGCAGTTCCACGGACACAGCTAACTATGGCTACACCTTC. Amino acids: CASSSTDTANYGYTF.

This chain uses TRBV3-1 (or the pseudogene TRBV3-2) with TRBJ1-2, with D possibly being TRBD1 (5 bases). Germline V lookup: CDR1 LGHDT, CDR2 YNNKEL (reference sequence). There are 15 residues in the CDR3. Trimming removed 0 bases at V and 1 base at J, with 9 bases between. The CDR3 here is CASSQDPGGNYGYTF. The DNA of the CDR3 is TGTGCCAGCAGCCAAGATCCGGGGGGTAACTATGGCTACACCTTC.

V usage is TRBV4-3 and J usage is TRBJ2-3; 8 bases align to TRBD2. The V gene end was trimmed by 5 bases and the J gene end by 6 bases; junction bases not matched to a gene: 13. The germline V gene has CDR1 LGHNA and CDR2 YSLEER. The CDR3 spans 16 residues. Here the CDR3 DNA reads TGCGCCAGCAGCAATAGACCAGCGGGGGATTGGGATACGCAGTATTTT. Protein product: CASSNRPAGDWDTQYF.